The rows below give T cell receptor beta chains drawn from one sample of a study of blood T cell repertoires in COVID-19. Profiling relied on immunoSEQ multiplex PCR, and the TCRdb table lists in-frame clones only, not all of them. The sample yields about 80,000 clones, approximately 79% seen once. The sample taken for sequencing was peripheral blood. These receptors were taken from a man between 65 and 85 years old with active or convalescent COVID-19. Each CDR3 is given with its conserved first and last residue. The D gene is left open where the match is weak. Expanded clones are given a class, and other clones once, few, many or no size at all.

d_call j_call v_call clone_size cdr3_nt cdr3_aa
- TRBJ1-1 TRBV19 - TGTGCCAGTAGTTTTAAAGGACAAATGAACACTGAAGCTTTCTTT CASSFKGQMNTEAFF
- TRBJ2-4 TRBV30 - TGTGCCTGGAGTTCGATCCTCAGCAAAAACATTCAGTACTTC CAWSSILSKNIQYF
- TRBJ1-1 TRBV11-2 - TGTGCCAGCAGCCTGCGGTCCACTAGACAGAACACTGAAGCTTTCTTT CASSLRSTRQNTEAFF
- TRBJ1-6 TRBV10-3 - TGTGCCACCAACCCGGGAGATAATTCACCCCTCCACTTT CATNPGDNSPLHF
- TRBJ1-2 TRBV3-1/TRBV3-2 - TGTGCCAGCAGCCAAGACGTCGACAGTCTCTATGGCTACACCTTC CASSQDVDSLYGYTF
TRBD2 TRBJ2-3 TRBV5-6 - TGTGCCAGCAGCCCCTCGGGGGGGGCCACAGATACGCAGTATTTT CASSPSGGATDTQYF
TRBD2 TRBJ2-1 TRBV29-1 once TGCAGCGTTGATGGGCAGGCGGGGGGCAATGAGCAGTTCTTC CSVDGQAGGNEQFF
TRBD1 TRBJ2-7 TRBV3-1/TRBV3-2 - TGTGCCAGCAGCCAAAGTTCAGGGGGATCCTACGAGCAGTACTTC CASSQSSGGSYEQYF
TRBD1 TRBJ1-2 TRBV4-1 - TGCGCCAGCAGTCCAATCCGGGACAGTAGGGGCTACACCTTC CASSPIRDSRGYTF
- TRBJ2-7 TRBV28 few TGTGCCAGCAGGGTTAGTAACTACGAGCAGTACTTC CASRVSNYEQYF
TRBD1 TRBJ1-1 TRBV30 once TGTGCCTGGAGTGTACTGACAGGGGAGTCTGAAGCTTTCTTT CAWSVLTGESEAFF
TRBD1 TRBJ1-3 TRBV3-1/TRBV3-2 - TGTGCCAGCACCCAGGGGGGTAGGGGAATTGGAAACACCATATATTTT CASTQGGRGIGNTIYF
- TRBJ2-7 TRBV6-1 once TGTGCCAGCAGTGACAGTTCCTACGAGCAGTACTTC CASSDSSYEQYF
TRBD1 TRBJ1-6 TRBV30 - TGTGCCTGGAGTGTCCCTACAGGGGGCCTCTCGTTAAATTCACCCCTCCACTTT CAWSVPTGGLSLNSPLHF
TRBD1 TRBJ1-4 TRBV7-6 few TGTGCCAGCAGCTTAGAGGGGACAGGGAAAGGGGGAAAACTGTTTTTT CASSLEGTGKGGKLFF
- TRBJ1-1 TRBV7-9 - TGTGCCAGCAGCTTAGACGGGGTGAACACTGAAGCTTTCTTT CASSLDGVNTEAFF
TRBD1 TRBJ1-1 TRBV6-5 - TGTGCCAGCAGGAGGGGACAGGGGGGACCTGAAGCTTTCTTT CASRRGQGGPEAFF
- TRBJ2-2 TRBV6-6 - TGTGCCAGCAGGGGACTCTCGAACACCGGGGAGCTGTTTTTT CASRGLSNTGELFF
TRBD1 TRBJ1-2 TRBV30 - TGTGCTGCGGGGACAGGGGAGGGTGGCTACACCTTC CAAGTGEGGYTF
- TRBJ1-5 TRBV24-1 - TGTGCCACCAGGGAACAACCCGGGCAGCCCCAGCATTTT CATREQPGQPQHF
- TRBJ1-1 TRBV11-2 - TGTGCCAGCAGCCCCGGAGGGAACACTGAAGCTTTCTTT CASSPGGNTEAFF
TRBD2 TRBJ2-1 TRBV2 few TGTGCCAGCAGTGAACCCCAGCGGGGGCCCTCCTACAATGAGCAGTTCTTC CASSEPQRGPSYNEQFF
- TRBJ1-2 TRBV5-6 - TGTGCCAGCAGCTTGGCCTCGGCCGGGGGTTTAAATGGCTACACCTTC CASSLASAGGLNGYTF
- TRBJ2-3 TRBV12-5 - TGTGCTAGTGGGGGGGCGGATACGCAGTATTTT CASGGADTQYF
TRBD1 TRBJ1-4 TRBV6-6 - TGTGCCAGCCGGAGGGGGCAGGATGAAAAACTGTTTTTT CASRRGQDEKLFF
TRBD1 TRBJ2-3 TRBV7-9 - TGTGCCAGCGCGGCCCCGGGACAGGGTCACCTAGGCACAGATACGCAGTATTTT CASAAPGQGHLGTDTQYF
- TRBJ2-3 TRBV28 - TGTGCCAGCAGACTCCCCGGGTCAGATACGCAGTATTTT CASRLPGSDTQYF
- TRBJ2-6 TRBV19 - TGTGCCAGTAGTATAGGGACACCGAACCGCTCTGGGGCCAACGTCCTGACTTTC CASSIGTPNRSGANVLTF
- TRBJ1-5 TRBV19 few TGTGCCAGTAGTATGGCCGCCGGGTTGGATCAGCCCCAGCATTTT CASSMAAGLDQPQHF
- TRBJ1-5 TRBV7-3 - TGTGCCAGCAGCTTAAGCGCGGATCAGCCCCAGCATTTT CASSLSADQPQHF
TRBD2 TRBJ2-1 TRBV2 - TGTGCCAGCAAAGCGGGGGGATACAATGAGCAGTTCTTC CASKAGGYNEQFF
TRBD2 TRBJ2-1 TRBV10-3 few TGTGCCATCAGTGCCCGTGGGACTAGAGGGGGCAATGAGCAGTTCTTC CAISARGTRGGNEQFF
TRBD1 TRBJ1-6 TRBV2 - TGTGCCAGCAGAACCGGGACAGGGTACTCACCCCTCCACTTT CASRTGTGYSPLHF
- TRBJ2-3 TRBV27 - TGTGCCAGCAGTTTATATGGGTACGGGGTAACAGATACGCAGTATTTT CASSLYGYGVTDTQYF
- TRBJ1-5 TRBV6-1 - TGTGCCAGCAGTGAACAACAGGGTAGCAATCAGCCCCAGCATTTT CASSEQQGSNQPQHF
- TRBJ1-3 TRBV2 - TGTGCCAGCAGACTTTTCCGGGACACCAAAGGGGACACCATATATTTT CASRLFRDTKGDTIYF
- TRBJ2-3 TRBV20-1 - TGCAGTGCTATTAGAGTGGATACGCAGTATTTT CSAIRVDTQYF
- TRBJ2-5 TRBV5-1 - TGCGCCAGCAAAATGGGGGCAGTACAAGAGACCCAGTACTTC CASKMGAVQETQYF
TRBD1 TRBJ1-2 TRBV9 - TGTGCCAGCAGCGGACGGACAGGGTTTAACTATGGCTACACCTTC CASSGRTGFNYGYTF
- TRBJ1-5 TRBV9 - TGTGCCAGCAGCCTGGTGAGAAAGTATCAGCCCCAGCATTTT CASSLVRKYQPQHF
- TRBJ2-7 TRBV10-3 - TGTGCCACCATGGGGGGACAGTCCTACGAGCAGTACTTC CATMGGQSYEQYF
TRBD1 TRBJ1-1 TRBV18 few TGTGCCAGCTCACCACTTCATCCCGGGACAGGGGACCCCTTCAACACTGAAGCTTTCTTT CASSPLHPGTGDPFNTEAFF
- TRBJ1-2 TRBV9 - TGTGCCAGCAGCGTAGGGGGGGTGAGGACTAACTATGGCTACACCTTC CASSVGGVRTNYGYTF
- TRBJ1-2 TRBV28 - TGTGCCAGTGCGAGGATCTATGGCTACACCTTC CASARIYGYTF
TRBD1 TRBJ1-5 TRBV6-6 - TGTGCCACCTCCCGGACAGGGACCAATCAGCCCCAGCATTTT CATSRTGTNQPQHF
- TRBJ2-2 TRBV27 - TGTGCCAGCAGTTTTTGGTCCACCGGGGCCGGGGAGCTGTTTTTT CASSFWSTGAGELFF
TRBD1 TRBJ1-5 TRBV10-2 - TGCGCCAGCAGGGAGACAGGGAACAATCAGCCCCAGCATTTT CASRETGNNQPQHF
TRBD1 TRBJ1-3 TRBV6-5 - TGTGCCAGCAGTTACGGACAGGGAGGAAACACCATATATTTT CASSYGQGGNTIYF
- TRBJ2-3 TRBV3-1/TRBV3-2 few TGTGCCAGCAGCCAAGAAGGGAGGCTCACAGATACGCAGTATTTT CASSQEGRLTDTQYF